These 27 T cell receptor beta chains were sequenced from one sample in a study of shared clonotypes between healthy human individuals. Assay: immunoSEQ multiplex PCR; the TCRdb copy retains only in-frame clones and omits some. Of 450,000 to 600,000 clones in the sample, 79% were seen once. Sequencing was carried out using PBMCs. These receptor sequences come from a woman between 40 and 50 years old in good health. Some clones in this sample may be carry-over from other donors' samples.

The genes are TRBV19 and TRBJ2-2; TRBD2 aligns across 13 bases. Germline V gene lookup returns CDR1 LNHDA and CDR2 SQIVND (reference sequence). J gave up 5 bases and V 3 bases, and 3 bases lay outside the gene matches. This CDR3 region has 16 residues. CDR3 protein: CASSMRGLAGTGELFF. The CDR3 DNA sequence: TGTGCCAGTAGTATGAGGGGACTAGCGGGAACCGGGGAGCTGTTTTTT.

The CDR3, as DNA: TGTGCCAGCAGGGCCGACAATAATCAGCCCCAGCATTTT. It encodes CASRADNNQPQHF. V and J are TRBV2 and TRBJ1-5; D is uncertain. This CDR3 is built from 13 residues. Germline V lookup: CDR1 SNHLY, CDR2 FYNNEI. Deletions cut 6 bases from V and 4 bases from J, with 10 bases between.

The J gene is TRBJ1-1, the V gene TRBV6-6, with TRBD1 as a possible D gene (5 bases). This CDR3 is built from 14 residues. From germline, CDR1 is MNHNY and CDR2 SVGAGI (reference sequence). Trimming pared 0 bases from V and 7 bases from J, leaving 12 bases between. The CDR3 DNA reads as TGTGCCAGCAGTTACTCGCAGGGATCGGTTGAAGCTTTCTTT. Protein: CASSYSQGSVEAFF.

On this clone itself: Other nucleotide sequences in the sample specify the same CDR3. J is TRBJ2-7 and V is TRBV7-8, with 7 nucleotides matching TRBD1. V lost 1 base, J lost 5 bases, and 2 bases stayed unmatched. The CDR3 is made up of 13 amino acids. The germline CDR1 and CDR2 sequences are SGHVS and FQNEAQ. CDR3 DNA sequence: TGTGCCAGCAGCTTAGACAGGGGCAACGAGCAGTACTTC. It yields the protein CASSLDRGNEQYF.

The V gene is TRBV7-9, the J gene TRBJ2-7, with 8 bases identical to TRBD2. The CDR3 extends over 14 amino acids. Germline CDR1 and CDR2: SEHNR and FQNEAQ (reference sequence). V lost 9 bases and J lost 1; bases outside the gene matches: 8. CDR3 DNA sequence: TGTGCCAGTGAGAGCGGGAGCCTATCCTACGAGCAGTACTTC. Encoded protein: CASESGSLSYEQYF. The variable domain in full, with the rest retrieved from reference TRBV7-9 and TRBJ2-7, is DTGVSQNPRHKITKRGQNVTFRCDPISEHNRLYWYRQTLGQGPEFLTYFQNEAQLEKSRLLSDRFSAERPKGSFSTLEIQRTEQGDSAMYLCASESGSLSYEQYFGPGTRLTVT.

The chain uses TRBV7-9 and TRBJ2-7, with D maybe TRBD2 (5 bases). The CDR3 is 18 amino acids. CDR1 and CDR2 (germline): SEHNR, FQNEAQ (reference sequence). Trimming shortened V by 5 bases and J by 3 bases, and 26 bases separated the two germline ends. The CDR3 spells CASSTPALGVRRNYEQYF. The CDR3 bases are TGTGCCAGCAGCACTCCAGCCCTCGGGGTCAGGAGAAACTACGAGCAGTACTTC.

This chain joins TRBV6-6 and TRBJ1-1, with a possible D match to TRBD1 (5 bases). Trimming stripped 0 bases from V and 6 bases from J, with 14 bases between. The CDR3 has 15 residues. CDR1 and CDR2 from the germline V gene are MNHNY and SVGAGI (reference sequence). In DNA form, the CDR3 reads TGTGCCAGCAGTTACTCAACGGGGCGTGTCTCTGAAGCTTTCTTT. Protein sequence: CASSYSTGRVSEAFF.

This clone has just one count. The chain is built from TRBV5-1 and TRBJ2-1; D might be TRBD1 (5 bases). The germline CDR1 and CDR2 sequences are SGHRS and YFSETQ. This CDR3 is 14 amino acids long. The V gene lost 2 bases and the J gene lost 7 bases, with 13 bases spanning the gap. Here the CDR3 DNA reads TGCGCCAGCAGCTTAGGGGCGAGTAGGAATGAGCAGTTCTTC. This encodes CASSLGASRNEQFF.

The gene calls are TRBV29-1 and TRBJ2-7; unclear D gene. Trimming removed 4 bases from V and 3 bases from J, with 10 bases in between. Per the germline V gene, CDR1 is SQVTM and CDR2 is ANQGSEA. The CDR3 consists of 12 residues. The CDR3 protein is CSVVSQSYEQYF. CDR3 nucleotide sequence: TGCAGCGTTGTTAGTCAGAGCTACGAGCAGTACTTC.

The chain links TRBV15 to TRBJ2-1; D unresolved. V was trimmed by 0 bases and J by 6 bases, leaving 18 bases between them. The length of the CDR3 is 17 residues. Germline CDR1 reads LNHNV; CDR2 reads YYDKDF (reference sequence). The CDR3 coding sequence is TGTGCCACCAGCAGAGATCGGTCAACGCAAACATCCAATGAGCAGTTCTTC. It translates to CATSRDRSTQTSNEQFF.

Details on this clone: The sample has other DNA sequences that encode this CDR3 too. The chain recombines TRBV5-6 with TRBJ1-2; perhaps TRBD1 as D (6 bases). The CDR3 contains 16 residues. Germline V gene lookup returns CDR1 SGHDT and CDR2 YYEEEE. V dropped 0 bases and J dropped 2 bases, with 14 bases sitting between them. The CDR3 sequence: CASSLGLSGANYGYTF. As DNA, the CDR3 is TGTGCCAGCAGCTTGGGCCTGTCAGGGGCAAACTATGGCTACACCTTC.

This rearrangement joins TRBV5-1 to TRBJ2-3; D is unclear. Germline V gives CDR1 SGHRS, CDR2 YFSETQ. This CDR3 has 14 residues. The V gene lost 1 base and the J gene lost 3 bases, with 9 bases spanning the gap. The CDR3 is CASSLMGWTDTQYF. CDR3 nucleotide sequence: TGCGCCAGCAGCTTGATGGGATGGACAGATACGCAGTATTTT.

The V and J genes are TRBV5-6 and TRBJ1-1; D is ambiguous. Germline loops: CDR1 SGHDT, CDR2 YYEEEE. There are 13 residues in the CDR3. V was clipped by 2 bases and J by 2 bases, with 7 bases between them. CDR3 amino acids: CASSFSGNTEAFF. The CDR3 nucleotides read TGTGCCAGCAGCTTTAGCGGAAACACTGAAGCTTTCTTT.

The chain carries TRBV7-3 and TRBJ2-1; 10 bases match TRBD2. With 2 bases clipped from V and 10 bases from J, the junction kept 2 bases outside the gene matches. Germline loops: CDR1 SGHTA, CDR2 FQGTGA. The CDR3 has 13 residues. This CDR3 reads CASSLEAGGEQFF. CDR3 in DNA: TGTGCCAGCAGCTTAGAAGCGGGAGGGGAGCAGTTCTTC.

The chain links TRBV4-2 to TRBJ1-4, with D tentatively TRBD1 (5 bases). Germline CDR1 reads LGHNA; CDR2 reads YNFKEQ. CDR3 length: 15 residues. Trimming removed 5 bases from V and 5 bases from J, with 15 bases in between. The CDR3 reads CASSLYQGANEKLFF. CDR3 sequence (DNA): TGTGCCAGCAGCTTATATCAGGGTGCGAATGAAAAACTGTTTTTT.

The chain combines TRBV28 with TRBJ1-2, with TRBD1 as a possible D gene (5 bases). Between the trimmed V and J ends, which lost 5 bases and 2 bases, there was a span of 12 bases. CDR1 and CDR2 (germline): MDHEN, SYDVKM. The CDR3 contains 14 residues. The CDR3 spells CASSRGDMNYGYTF. CDR3 DNA: TGTGCCAGCAGTAGGGGCGACATGAACTATGGCTACACCTTC.

The chain recombines TRBV19 with TRBJ1-3, with no clear D. The CDR3 runs 14 residues. Trimming stripped 3 bases from V and 2 bases from J, with 8 bases between. Per the germline V gene, CDR1 is LNHDA and CDR2 is SQIVND (reference sequence). Written as DNA, the CDR3 is TGTGCCAGTAGTATTGTGGCTGCTGGAAACACCATATATTTT. Protein: CASSIVAAGNTIYF.

The rearrangement joins TRBV7-9 to TRBJ2-3; 13 positions agree with TRBD2. CDR1 and CDR2 from the germline V gene are SEHNR and FQNEAQ (reference sequence). This CDR3 has 16 amino acids. V lost 5 bases to trimming and J lost 7 bases; unmatched junction nucleotides: 9. The CDR3 region has the DNA TGTGCCAGCAGCCCTTACGGACTAGCGGGAGTATATACGCAGTATTTT. Residues: CASSPYGLAGVYTQYF.

This chain uses TRBV2 with TRBJ1-2; D may be TRBD1 (5 bases). The CDR3 has 14 residues. V gave up 7 bases and J gave up 8 bases, with 20 bases separating them. Germline CDR1 is SNHLY and CDR2 is FYNNEI. The CDR3 here is CASTFYDSDLGYTF. DNA for the CDR3: TGTGCCAGCACCTTTTATGACAGTGATTTGGGCTACACCTTC. The variable domain in full, completed from reference TRBV2 and TRBJ1-2, reads EPEVTQTPSHQVTQMGQEVILRCVPISNHLYFYWYRQILGQKVEFLVSFYNNEISEKSEIFDDQFSVERPDGSNFTLKIRSTKLEDSAMYFCASTFYDSDLGYTFGSGTRLTVV.

The rearrangement joins TRBV28 to TRBJ1-1; D is perhaps TRBD1 (5 bases). CDR1 is MDHEN, CDR2 SYDVKM, per germline. The CDR3 length is 15 residues. Trimming left V 2 bases short and J 4 bases short, with 14 bases between. In nucleotides, the CDR3 is TGTGCCAGCAGTTTAGGGGGGGGGACCGTCACTGAAGCTTTCTTT. Residues: CASSLGGGTVTEAFF.

This clone was counted a single time. The chain employs TRBV7-2 and TRBJ2-2; 13 nucleotides align to TRBD2. The germline V gene has CDR1 SGHTA and CDR2 FQGNSA. Trimming cost V 5 bases and J 5 bases; bases outside gene matches: 8. CDR3 length: 17 residues. This CDR3 is CASSPRTSGSQTGELFF. CDR3 bases: TGTGCCAGCAGCCCCAGGACTAGCGGGAGTCAGACCGGGGAGCTGTTTTTT.

A word on this clone: A much larger clone lies one base from this, so it may be a read error. This sample includes further DNA sequences coding for the same CDR3. The rearrangement uses TRBV7-9 and TRBJ2-3; D gene uncertain. The CDR3 runs to 13 residues. Trimming pared 1 base from V and 2 bases from J, leaving 4 bases between. Germline lookup yields CDR1 SEHNR and CDR2 FQNEAQ (reference sequence). CDR3 nucleotide sequence: TGTGCCAGCAGCTTAGAGGTCACAGATACGCAGTATTTT. It translates to CASSLEVTDTQYF.

The chain uses TRBV11-2 and TRBJ2-1; D gene ambiguous. The ends were cut back, 8 bases at V and 4 bases at J, with 12 bases in the middle. This CDR3 has 13 residues. Looked up from germline, CDR1 is SGHAT and CDR2 is FQNNGV. CDR3 sequence reads: CASRPGRYNEQFF. CDR3 DNA: TGTGCCAGCCGTCCGGGCCGGTACAATGAGCAGTTCTTC.

The chain uses TRBV4-2 and TRBJ1-1; D remains ambiguous. V lost 4 bases and J lost 6, with 12 bases in between. This CDR3 region has 13 residues. The germline V gene has CDR1 LGHNA and CDR2 YNFKEQ. CDR3 region: CASSLYGRAEAFF. In nucleotides, the CDR3 is TGTGCCAGCAGCCTCTATGGGAGGGCTGAAGCTTTCTTT.

This clone was seen only a few times. The J gene is TRBJ1-4, the V gene TRBV18, with TRBD1 as a possible D gene (5 bases). CDR1 KGHSH and CDR2 LQKENI come from the germline V gene. V lost 8 bases to trimming and J lost 8 bases, with 12 bases between them. The CDR3 covers 12 residues. CDR3 protein: CASRDLREKLFF. The CDR3 DNA sequence: TGTGCCAGCCGGGACCTGAGGGAAAAACTGTTTTTT.

This chain connects TRBV19 to TRBJ2-1; TRBD1 might be the D (6 bases). The V gene's germline CDR1 is LNHDA and CDR2 SQIVND (reference sequence). Trimming left V 4 bases short and J 4 bases short, with 17 bases between. The CDR3 loop spans 16 amino acids. As DNA, the CDR3 is TGTGCCAGTAGTACATCCGGGACACCAGGTTACAATGAGCAGTTCTTC. The encoded protein is CASSTSGTPGYNEQFF.

The rearrangement uses TRBV4-2 and TRBJ2-5, with 14 positions matching TRBD2. CDR1 is LGHNA and CDR2 is YNFKEQ in the germline V gene. The CDR3 totals 15 residues. V shed 4 bases, J shed 5 bases, and the junction held 3 bases outside the gene matches. CDR3 sequence (DNA): TGTGCCAGCAGCCCCAGACTAGCGGGGGGGGAGACCCAGTACTTC. It encodes CASSPRLAGGETQYF.